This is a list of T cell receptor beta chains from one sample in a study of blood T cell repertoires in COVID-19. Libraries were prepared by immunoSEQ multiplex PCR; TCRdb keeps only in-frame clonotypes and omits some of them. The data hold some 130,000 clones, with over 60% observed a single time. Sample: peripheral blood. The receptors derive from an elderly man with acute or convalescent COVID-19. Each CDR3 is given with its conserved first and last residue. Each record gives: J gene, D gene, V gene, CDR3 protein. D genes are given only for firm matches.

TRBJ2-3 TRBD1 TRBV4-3 CASSQGTGGLDTQYF
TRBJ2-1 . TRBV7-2 CASSPQAAVNEQFF
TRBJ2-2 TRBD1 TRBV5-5 CASRRGQGVQANTGELFF
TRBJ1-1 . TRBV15 CATSRGWGGGEAFF
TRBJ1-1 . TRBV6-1 CASSEREGRKGSEAFF
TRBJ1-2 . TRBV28 CASSLYQGPNYGYTF
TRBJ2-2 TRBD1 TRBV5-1 CASRPTGGGGTGELFF
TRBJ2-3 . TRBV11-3 CASSFRGGSDTQYF
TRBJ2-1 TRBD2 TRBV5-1 CASSFLAGVNSEQFF
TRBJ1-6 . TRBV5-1 CASSPRTGFDSPLHF
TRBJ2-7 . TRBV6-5 CASRLDSDAYEQYF
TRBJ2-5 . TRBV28 CASSTSEGFQETQYF
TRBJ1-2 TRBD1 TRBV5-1 CASSSLQGQDYGYTF
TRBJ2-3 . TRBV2 CASSDSFGRGTDTQYF
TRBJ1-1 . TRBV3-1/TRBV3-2 CASSLEGNTEAFF
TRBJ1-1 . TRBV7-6 CASSLAGDTEAFF